The rows below give T cell receptor beta chains drawn from one sample of a study of cytomegalovirus exposure and HLA in healthy donors. TCRdb's copy holds only in-frame clones and misses some; the assay was immunoSEQ multiplex PCR. The sample holds under 250,000 clones, 79% seen once. Sequencing was done on a sample of PBMCs. The receptors stem from a woman in her thirties in good health and CMV-seropositive. The CDR3 runs from the conserved cysteine through the conserved F or W. Each record gives: D gene, J gene, V gene, clone size, CDR3 protein, CDR3 DNA. D genes are given only for firm matches. The size of a clone is reported for some rows only, either as once, few or many, or as a class for expanded clones.

>TRBD1|TRBJ2-3|TRBV5-1|.
CASSRLTGATDTQYF
TGCGCCAGCAGCCGACTGACAGGGGCAACAGATACGCAGTATTTT
>.|TRBJ1-2|TRBV29-1|.
CSVEALKRYGYTF
TGCAGCGTTGAAGCCCTAAAGAGATATGGCTACACCTTC
>TRBD2|TRBJ2-1|TRBV4-1|.
CASSRYSGSNNEQFF
TGCGCCAGCAGCCGATATAGCGGGAGTAACAATGAGCAGTTCTTC
>TRBD1|TRBJ1-5|TRBV19|once
CASSGRTGGDPIQPQHF
TGTGCCAGTAGTGGTCGGACAGGGGGCGATCCCATCCAGCCCCAGCATTTT
>.|TRBJ1-2|TRBV5-4|.
CASSLSTYGYTF
TGTGCCAGCAGCTTAAGCACTTATGGCTACACCTTC
>TRBD1|TRBJ2-2|TRBV6-1|.
CASSKTGGRTGELFF
TGTGCCAGCAGTAAGACAGGGGGACGGACCGGGGAGCTGTTTTTT
>TRBD1|TRBJ2-7|TRBV6-1|.
CASSLVQGDSYEQYF
TGTGCCAGCAGTCTAGTACAGGGGGACTCCTACGAGCAGTACTTC
>.|TRBJ2-7|TRBV4-1|.
CASSQDEVTSGAYEQYF
TGCGCCAGCAGCCAAGATGAGGTTACTAGTGGGGCCTACGAGCAGTACTTC
>.|TRBJ1-5|TRBV5-1|.
CASSLVGGGQPQHF
TGCGCCAGCAGCTTGGTAGGGGGTGGTCAGCCCCAGCATTTT
>.|TRBJ2-1|TRBV27|.
CASSLGPGRNYNEQFF
TGTGCCAGCAGTTTAGGTCCTGGCCGTAACTACAATGAGCAGTTCTTC
>TRBD1|TRBJ2-1|TRBV19|.
CASSMGQGVYNEQFF
TGTGCCAGTAGTATGGGTCAGGGGGTCTACAATGAGCAGTTCTTC
>TRBD1|TRBJ2-7|TRBV15|.
CATSKGQESDEQYF
TGTGCCACCAGCAAGGGACAGGAGAGCGACGAGCAGTACTTC
>TRBD2|TRBJ2-2|TRBV15|.
CATSRAAGGPGELFF
TGTGCCACCAGCAGGGCAGCGGGGGGGCCCGGGGAGCTGTTTTTT
>.|TRBJ1-3|TRBV5-1|.
CASSLGQYSGNTIYF
TGCGCCAGCAGCTTGGGGCAGTACTCTGGAAACACCATATATTTT
>TRBD2|TRBJ2-7|TRBV19|.
CASSIRSGASYEQYF
TGTGCCAGTAGTATACGTAGCGGGGCCTCCTACGAGCAGTACTTC
>TRBD2|TRBJ2-3|TRBV10-2|few
CASSDGGRLDDTQYF
TGCGCCAGCAGTGATGGCGGGAGATTGGACGATACGCAGTATTTT
>.|TRBJ2-7|TRBV5-3|few
CASSLGADSSYEQYF
TGTGCCAGCAGCTTGGGGGCAGACAGCTCCTACGAGCAGTACTTC
>.|TRBJ2-7|TRBV5-5|.
CASRNGQGGSYEQYF
TGTGCCAGCAGAAACGGACAGGGCGGGAGCTACGAGCAGTACTTC
>.|TRBJ2-5|TRBV6-5|.
CASRNDGETQYF
TGTGCCAGCAGAAACGACGGGGAGACCCAGTACTTC
>.|TRBJ1-2|TRBV5-1|.
CASSLDLLEGYGYTF
TGCGCCAGCAGCTTGGATCTCCTTGAGGGCTATGGCTACACCTTC
>.|TRBJ2-1|TRBV11-2|.
CASSLAYNEQFF
TGTGCCAGCAGCTTAGCGTACAATGAGCAGTTCTTC
>.|TRBJ2-3|TRBV7-9|.
CASSPPRSTDTQYF
TGTGCCAGCAGCCCCCCCAGGAGCACAGATACGCAGTATTTT
>.|TRBJ2-1|TRBV7-7|few
CASSLGSSDNEQFF
TGTGCCAGCAGCTTAGGTTCCTCAGACAATGAGCAGTTCTTC
>TRBD2|TRBJ2-3|TRBV5-1|.
CASSRLAGGSDTQYF
TGCGCCAGCAGCAGACTAGCGGGAGGGTCAGATACGCAGTATTTT
>TRBD2|TRBJ2-2|TRBV7-6|.
CASSFLLAPNTGELFF
TGTGCCAGCAGCTTTCTACTAGCGCCTAACACCGGGGAGCTGTTTTTT
>TRBD1|TRBJ1-2|TRBV6-5|.
CASSFLRTGTDGYTF
TGTGCCAGCAGTTTCCTGCGGACAGGGACAGACGGCTACACCTTC
>TRBD2|TRBJ2-7|TRBV9|.
CASSVTGTSVSYEQYF
TGTGCCAGCAGCGTAACCGGGACTAGCGTTTCCTACGAGCAGTACTTC
>TRBD1|TRBJ2-4|TRBV7-2|.
CASSPRQGPAKNIQYF
TGTGCCAGCAGCCCGAGACAGGGACCGGCCAAAAACATTCAGTACTTC
>.|TRBJ2-7|TRBV11-3|.
CASSANWRGSYEQYF
TGTGCCAGCAGCGCTAACTGGCGGGGCTCCTACGAGCAGTACTTC
>TRBD2|TRBJ2-1|TRBV11-2|.
CASSLGASGSYNEQFF
TGTGCCAGCAGCTTAGGTGCTAGCGGGTCCTACAATGAGCAGTTCTTC
>TRBD2|TRBJ2-3|TRBV11-3|.
CASSPLAGSSTDTQYF
TGTGCCAGCAGCCCACTAGCGGGGTCTAGCACAGATACGCAGTATTTT
>.|TRBJ1-3|TRBV4-3|.
CASSQDRGGAGNTIYF
TGCGCCAGCAGCCAAGATAGAGGGGGTGCTGGAAACACCATATATTTT
>TRBD1|TRBJ2-7|TRBV7-8|.
CASSSLPGQGAYEQYF
TGTGCCAGCAGCTCCCTCCCGGGACAGGGGGCTTACGAGCAGTACTTC
>TRBD2|TRBJ2-5|TRBV11-2|.
CASSLVLRGGAETQYF
TGTGCCAGCAGCTTAGTACTCCGGGGGGGCGCGGAGACCCAGTACTTC
>.|TRBJ2-7|TRBV15|.
CATSTHPGIASYEQYF
TGTGCCACCAGCACGCATCCGGGGATCGCCTCGTACGAGCAGTACTTC
>.|TRBJ2-6|TRBV11-3|.
CASSLRSSGANVLTF
TGTGCCAGCAGCTTGAGGAGCTCTGGGGCCAACGTCCTGACTTTC
>.|TRBJ2-1|TRBV5-1|.
CASSSLQGGTSYNEQFF
TGCGCCAGCAGCTCCCTCCAAGGCGGGACTTCCTACAATGAGCAGTTCTTC
>.|TRBJ1-2|TRBV7-9|.
CASSPPTSYYGYTF
TGTGCCAGCAGCCCCCCGACATCTTACTATGGCTACACCTTC
>.|TRBJ2-7|TRBV5-1|.
CASRLGRGRTYEQYF
TGCGCCAGCAGGCTGGGGCGGGGACGAACCTACGAGCAGTACTTC
>.|TRBJ1-6|TRBV4-2|.
CASSQEAGLNSPLHF
TGTGCCAGCAGCCAAGAGGCAGGGCTCAATTCACCCCTCCACTTT
>.|TRBJ1-5|TRBV18|.
CASSPPGAVSNQPQHF
TGTGCCAGCTCACCACCTGGGGCAGTAAGCAATCAGCCCCAGCATTTT
>TRBD2|TRBJ2-2|TRBV2|once
CASGGAGELFF
TGTGCCAGCGGGGGGGCCGGGGAGCTGTTTTTT
>.|TRBJ2-3|TRBV7-9|.
CASSPSRGVRTDTQYF
TGTGCCAGCAGCCCCAGTCGCGGGGTGAGGACAGATACGCAGTATTTT
>TRBD2|TRBJ2-2|TRBV30|.
CAWSGRLTVAGKNTGELFF
TGTGCCTGGAGCGGGCGGTTGACGGTAGCGGGCAAGAACACCGGGGAGCTGTTTTTT
>TRBD2|TRBJ2-1|TRBV7-8|.
CASSHPTSGREYNEQFF
TGTGCCAGCAGCCACCCGACTAGCGGGAGGGAATACAATGAGCAGTTCTTC
>.|TRBJ2-7|TRBV14|few
CASSFSSYEQYF
TGTGCCAGCAGCTTTAGCTCCTACGAGCAGTACTTC
>.|TRBJ1-3|TRBV7-9|few
CASSSDWRSGNTIYF
TGTGCCAGCAGCTCGGACTGGCGCTCTGGAAACACCATATATTTT
>TRBD2|TRBJ2-3|TRBV7-2|.
CASSLDSGGPGTDTQYF
TGTGCCAGCAGCTTAGACAGCGGGGGGCCAGGCACAGATACGCAGTATTTT
>.|TRBJ1-4|TRBV19|.
CASSFSTRDTLATNEKLFF
TGTGCCAGTAGTTTTAGTACCCGGGACACACTTGCAACTAATGAAAAACTGTTTTTT
>.|TRBJ2-7|TRBV7-9|.
CANRGLGGEQYF
TGTGCCAACCGAGGACTCGGGGGCGAGCAGTACTTC
>.|TRBJ2-7|TRBV20-1|once
CSASGRDEQYF
TGCAGTGCTAGCGGGCGGGACGAGCAGTACTTC